Presented here are 11 T cell receptor beta chains from one specimen sequenced in a study of Graves' ophthalmopathy and Graves' hyperthyroidism. Investigators amplified TCR beta CDR3 regions from RNA transcripts. HTBI-primed first-round RT-PCR preceded second-round multiplex PCR. Each CDR3 protein is one row after TCRdb ran MiXCR on the multiplex PCR reads. Of hundreds of thousands of distinct CDR3 sequences listed, around 20% are singletons. The sequenced material came from peripheral blood. The source of these receptors is a woman younger than 35 with stable Graves' hyperthyroidism.

The table lists this clonotype with a few counts. The chain has TRBV30 and TRBJ1-2; possible D gene TRBD1, 5 bases. The germline gives CDR1 GTSNPN, CDR2 SVGIG (reference sequence). The CDR3 is made up of 14 amino acids. The V end was cut by 2 bases, the J end by 12 bases, with 22 bases between. The CDR3 region has the DNA TGTGCCTGGAGTAACCCGGGTCCCACTTGGGGCCACACCTTC. This codes for CAWSNPGPTWGHTF. Full variable domain (missing parts from reference TRBV30 and TRBJ1-2): SQTIHQWPATLVQPVGSPLSLECTVEGTSNPNLYWYRQAAGRGLQLLFYSVGIGQISSEVPQNLSASRPQDRQFILSSKKLLLSDSGFYLCAWSNPGPTWGHTFGSGTRLTVV.

In this sample, this clonotype turned up many times. The J gene is TRBJ2-3, the V gene TRBV20-1, with 8 nucleotides matching TRBD2. CDR1 is DFQATT and CDR2 is SNEGSKA in the germline V gene (reference sequence). Trimming cost V 3 bases and J 3 bases; bases outside gene matches: 8. The CDR3 extends over 15 amino acids. The CDR3 loop is CSASPREVMTDTQYF. The CDR3 DNA sequence: TGCAGTGCTAGTCCGCGGGAGGTAATGACAGATACGCAGTATTTT.

This clonotype was counted many times. The chain links TRBV24-1 to TRBJ1-1; D not certain. V lost 6 bases to trimming and J lost 1 base, with 5 bases between them. This CDR3 contains 12 residues. Germline CDR1 KGHDR, CDR2 SFDVKD. The CDR3 nucleotides read TGTGCCACCAGTTCGGAGAACACTGAAGCTTTCTTT. This translates into CATSSENTEAFF.

This clonotype appeared many times. The chain links TRBV2 to TRBJ2-7; D could derive from TRBD1 or TRBD2 (5 bases each). V was trimmed by 7 bases and J by 5 bases, leaving 15 bases between them. The V gene's germline CDR1 is SNHLY and CDR2 FYNNEI. CDR3 length equals 13 residues. CDR3 residues: CASMDVGGNEQYF. In nucleotides, the CDR3 is TGTGCCAGCATGGACGTTGGGGGAAACGAGCAGTACTTC. Full variable domain (remainder filled in from reference TRBV2 and TRBJ2-7): EPEVTQTPSHQVTQMGQEVILRCVPISNHLYFYWYRQILGQKVEFLVSFYNNEISEKSEIFDDQFSVERPDGSNFTLKIRSTKLEDSAMYFCASMDVGGNEQYFGPGTRLTVT.

This clonotype has at least ten counts. This chain joins TRBV6-2 or TRBV6-3 and TRBJ2-7, with a weak D call TRBD1 (6 bases). Trimming cost V 6 bases and J 5 bases, with 20 bases left between them. Germline loops: CDR1 MNHEY, CDR2 SVGEGT. This CDR3 is built from 15 residues. The CDR3 DNA reads TGTGCCAGCAGCCGACTAATGGACAGACCCCACGAGCAGTACTTC. As protein: CASSRLMDRPHEQYF.

This clonotype was counted many times. This chain connects TRBV6-5 to TRBJ2-5; D not certain. CDR3 length: 14 amino acids. Trimming took off 0 bases at V and 5 bases at J, with 10 bases between the two ends. Per germline, CDR1 MNHEY and CDR2 SVGAGI. CDR3 sequence reads: CASSYSILMETQYF. DNA of the CDR3: TGTGCCAGCAGTTACTCGATTCTAATGGAGACCCAGTACTTC.

There are many counts of this clonotype. V is TRBV7-2 and J is TRBJ2-5; D not certain. Germline V gene data show CDR1 as SGHTA and CDR2 as FQGNSA. The CDR3 has 14 residues. With 4 bases removed from V and 2 bases from J, the gap between germline ends came to 11 bases. CDR3: CASSYLSVQETQYF. For the CDR3, the DNA is TGTGCCAGCAGCTATCTGTCAGTTCAAGAGACCCAGTACTTC. Full variable domain (remainder filled in from reference TRBV7-2 and TRBJ2-5): GAGVSQSPSNKVTEKGKDVELRCDPISGHTALYWYRQSLGQGLEFLIYFQGNSAPDKSGLPSDRFSAERTGGSVSTLTIQRTQQEDSAVYLCASSYLSVQETQYFGPGTRLLVL.

This clonotype was counted many times. CDR3 DNA sequence: TGTGCCAGCAAGGCCGTGGCCTACTCTGGAAACACCATATATTTT. Protein product: CASKAVAYSGNTIYF. This chain links TRBV6-1 with TRBJ1-3; no definite D call. V lost 7 bases, J lost 0 bases, and 13 bases lay in between. CDR1 is MNHNS, CDR2 SASEGT, per germline. This CDR3 spans 15 amino acids.

In this sample, this clonotype turned up many times. J is TRBJ2-2 and V is TRBV6-1; 8 nucleotides match TRBD1. CDR3 length: 14 amino acids. Germline CDR1 MNHNS, CDR2 SASEGT. V was clipped by 10 bases and J by 8 bases; unmatched bases: 12. CDR3 sequence (DNA): TGTGCCATCCACCCGACAGGGGAATGGGGGGAGCTGTTTTTT. Translated, it gives CAIHPTGEWGELFF.

This clonotype was picked up many times. CDR3 in amino acids: CASSLVSGQDYGYTF. CDR3 nucleotide sequence: TGTGCCAGCAGCTTAGTATCCGGACAGGACTATGGCTACACCTTC. This rearrangement joins TRBV7-2 to TRBJ1-2, with 7 bases matching TRBD1. The trim removed 1 base at V and 3 bases at J, leaving 5 bases unmatched. The CDR3 contains 15 residues. Germline CDR1 reads SGHTA; CDR2 reads FQGNSA.

This clonotype was observed a handful of times. A much more abundant neighbour one base away suggests this may be a read error. The rearrangement links TRBV6-1 to TRBJ2-2; D ambiguous. This CDR3 has 12 residues. The V gene lost 6 bases and the J gene lost 4 bases, with 6 bases spanning the gap. Germline CDR1 is MNHNS and CDR2 is SASEGT. CDR3 loop: CASRSTTGELFF. The DNA for the CDR3 is TGTGCCAGCAGATCTACCACCGGGGAGCTGTTTTTT.